This T cell receptor beta chain was sequenced for a study of shared clonotypes between healthy human individuals. PCR replicates performed on unsorted PBMC used around 0.3 ug DNA, 30,000 or so T cell genomes. Sequencing was performed with immunoSEQ multiplex PCR; in TCRdb, only in-frame clones are kept and a portion is missing. The data hold 450,000 to 500,000 clones, with 76% observed a single time. CDR3 length: 15 amino acids. The V end lost 0 bases, the J end lost 8 bases, and 14 bases lay between the germline ends. Germline CDR1 reads LGHNA; CDR2 reads YSLEER. Points from the study as a whole: Sampling covered nothing but blood. Tissue TCR repertoires likely differ from those found in blood.

All the donors were Caucasian adults who lived in Nashville, Tennessee. With unsorted samples, genomic DNA was obtained from tens of millions of PBMCs. A word on this clone: Its cognate antigen is unknown.

The chain links TRBV4-3 to TRBJ2-1; a possible D gene is TRBD1 (6 bases). Material: PBMCs. The receptor was isolated from a woman in her 40s in good health. Some clones in this sample may be carry-over from other donors' samples. Here the CDR3 DNA reads TGCGCCAGCAGCCAAGATTACAGGGTACTTTATGAGCAGTTCTTC. This codes for CASSQDYRVLYEQFF.